These T cell receptor beta chains were read from a single sample in a study of OX40 agonist ivuxolimab in advanced cancers. Assay used: immunoSEQ multiplex PCR; TCRdb lists only in-frame clones, some missing. Counted here are 27,000 or so clones, approximately 84% occurring once; the ten biggest clones make up 20% to 25%. Material: CD4+ or CD8+ T cells sorted from blood, obtained in a trial of the OX40 agonist ivuxolimab. Receptor source: an adult with an advanced solid tumor such as melanoma, head and neck, liver or kidney cancer. The CDR3 runs from the conserved cysteine through the conserved F or W. A D gene is named only where the DNA matches it firmly. Not every row has a clone size; where given, it reads once, few, many or a size class.

V gene	D gene	clone size	J gene	CDR3 DNA	CDR3 protein
TRBV27	NA	NA	TRBJ1-1	TGTGCCAGCAGTTTCGGGGCAGGTGAAGCTTTCTTT	CASSFGAGEAFF
TRBV27	NA	NA	TRBJ1-1	TGTGCCAGCAGTCCGACCGGGACTGAAGCTTTCTTT	CASSPTGTEAFF
TRBV29-1	NA	NA	TRBJ2-7	TGCAGCGTTGAGGCCGGACAGACCTACGAGCAGTACTTC	CSVEAGQTYEQYF
TRBV27	TRBD1	NA	TRBJ2-7	TGTGCCAGCAGCGACAGGGAGACTAACTACTACGAGCAGTACTTC	CASSDRETNYYEQYF
TRBV5-3	TRBD2	NA	TRBJ2-3	TGTGCCAGAAGCTTAAAATCCATTAGCGGGGGGGCAACAGATACGCAGTATTTT	CARSLKSISGGATDTQYF
TRBV6-4	NA	once	TRBJ1-5	TGTGCCAGCAGTGAGCTCGACAGAGACAACTTTAGCAATCAGCCCCAGCATTTT	CASSELDRDNFSNQPQHF
TRBV11-1	NA	NA	TRBJ2-7	TGTGCCAGCAGCCCAGAGGATAGCCCCCTTTACGAGCAGTACTTC	CASSPEDSPLYEQYF
TRBV28	NA	NA	TRBJ2-1	TGTGCCAGCAGTTTATTGGCTGAATTTTACAATGAGCAGTTCTTC	CASSLLAEFYNEQFF
TRBV28	NA	NA	TRBJ1-3	TGTGCCAGCAGTGCGGGGAGCTCTGGAAACACCATATATTTT	CASSAGSSGNTIYF
TRBV7-6	NA	NA	TRBJ2-7	TGTGCCAGCAGCTTGGACACTTACGAGCAGTACTTC	CASSLDTYEQYF
TRBV7-9	NA	NA	TRBJ1-2	TGTGCCACCCTAAGGGGGGGTAACTATGGCTACACCTTC	CATLRGGNYGYTF
TRBV4-1	TRBD1	NA	TRBJ1-5	TGCGCCAGCAGCCATGGACAGGGGGGCCAGCCCCAGCATTTT	CASSHGQGGQPQHF
TRBV11-3	TRBD1	NA	TRBJ1-6	TGTGCCAGCAGCCCCCCGGGACAGGGGGATTCACCCCTCCACTTT	CASSPPGQGDSPLHF
TRBV28	TRBD1	NA	TRBJ1-1	TGTGCCAGCAGTTTAGAGGACAGGGGTACTGAAGCTTTCTTT	CASSLEDRGTEAFF
TRBV27	TRBD2	NA	TRBJ2-7	TGTGCCACCGGACTAGCGGGAGGGCCTGGGAGCTCCTACGAGCAGTACTTC	CATGLAGGPGSSYEQYF
TRBV29-1	NA	NA	TRBJ1-6	TGCAGCGTTCCGGTGAAGTATAATTCACCCCTCCACTTT	CSVPVKYNSPLHF
TRBV7-6	TRBD1	NA	TRBJ1-5	TGTGCCAGCAGCCCTCAAGGGGGCAACCATGGGCAGCCCCAGCATTTT	CASSPQGGNHGQPQHF
TRBV4-2	TRBD1	NA	TRBJ1-2	TGTGCCAGCAGCCAAGATTCCGGACAGGTCTATGGCTACACCTTC	CASSQDSGQVYGYTF
TRBV6-5	NA	NA	TRBJ2-5	TGTGCCAGCAGTTACAACCAGTACCAAGGGACCCAGTACTTC	CASSYNQYQGTQYF
TRBV4-2	NA	NA	TRBJ1-2	TGTGCCAGCAGCCAAGATCCTAGAGGGGGCTATGGCTACACCTTC	CASSQDPRGGYGYTF
TRBV2	NA	NA	TRBJ2-1	TGTGCCAGCAGTGAGCAGGGGAGGAACAGGGTCTACAATGAGCAGTTCTTC	CASSEQGRNRVYNEQFF
TRBV4-3	NA	NA	TRBJ1-1	TGCGCCAGCAGCCAGTCTCGGGGGATGAACACTGAAGCTTTCTTT	CASSQSRGMNTEAFF
TRBV2	TRBD1	NA	TRBJ1-5	TGTGCCAGCAGCACTCAGGGGGTCCAGCATTTT	CASSTQGVQHF
TRBV2	TRBD2	once	TRBJ2-4	TGTGCCAGCAGTAGCGGGAGTTTACAAAACATTCAGTACTTC	CASSSGSLQNIQYF
TRBV19	NA	NA	TRBJ2-2	TGTGCCAGTAGTCCTAACTACAGGTTTTTCTCCAACACCGGGGAGCTGTTTTTT	CASSPNYRFFSNTGELFF
TRBV2	NA	few	TRBJ2-1	TGTGCCAGCAGTGGGGCGGCTCTTACCTACAATGAGCAGTTCTTC	CASSGAALTYNEQFF
TRBV12-5	TRBD1	medium-sized	TRBJ1-2	TGTGCTAGTGGTTTGGGGACAGGGATCTTCTATGGCTACACCTTC	CASGLGTGIFYGYTF
TRBV5-1	TRBD2	NA	TRBJ2-7	TGCGCCAGCAGCCTACGGCGGGGGGGCCCGGAGCAGTACTTC	CASSLRRGGPEQYF
TRBV27	TRBD1	once	TRBJ2-7	TGTGCCAGCAGTTTATCGGAGAGACAGGGTCTCTACGAGCAGTACTTC	CASSLSERQGLYEQYF
TRBV7-2	NA	NA	TRBJ2-3	TGTGCCAGCAGAACTGACCCCTCGGATACGCAGTATTTT	CASRTDPSDTQYF
TRBV2	NA	many	TRBJ2-1	TGTGCCAGCAGCGCCTCAAGGAATGAGCAGTTCTTC	CASSASRNEQFF
TRBV9	NA	NA	TRBJ2-1	TGTGCCAGCACTCGGGGGACGCTGAGCTCCTACAATGAGCAGTTCTTC	CASTRGTLSSYNEQFF
TRBV14	TRBD1	NA	TRBJ1-2	TGTGCCAGCAGCCAAGAACAGGGGGCGCCGAACTATGGCTACACCTTC	CASSQEQGAPNYGYTF
TRBV27	NA	NA	TRBJ2-1	TGTGCCAGCGGTACAACCTACAATGAGCAGTTCTTC	CASGTTYNEQFF
TRBV4-3	NA	NA	TRBJ2-5	TGCGCCAGCAGCCAAGATAGTACTCGGGCGACCCAGTACTTC	CASSQDSTRATQYF
TRBV7-8	TRBD1	NA	TRBJ2-7	TGTGCCAGCACCCTATCCGGGACAGCCTACGAGCAGTACTTC	CASTLSGTAYEQYF
TRBV7-9	TRBD2	NA	TRBJ2-2	TGTGCCAGCAGCCTCACTAGCGGGGGGCGTTTGAACACCGGGGAGCTGTTTTTT	CASSLTSGGRLNTGELFF
TRBV6-1	NA	once	TRBJ2-1	TGTGCCGCCCCGAAGAGCCCCTACAATGAGCAGTTCTTC	CAAPKSPYNEQFF
TRBV9	NA	NA	TRBJ2-1	TGTGCCAGCAGCGGGGGGTCGCTATCGGGTTTGCAGTTCTTC	CASSGGSLSGLQFF
TRBV2	NA	few	TRBJ1-1	TGTGCCAGCACTCAGGGAAGGTCAGCTTTCTTT	CASTQGRSAFF
TRBV11-1	NA	many	TRBJ2-1	TGTGCCAGCAGCTTAGCAGGGAACCACAATGAGCAGTTCTTC	CASSLAGNHNEQFF
TRBV5-1	NA	few	TRBJ2-7	TGCGCCAGCAGCTTTCTTTCGCCTACCTACGAGCAGTACTTC	CASSFLSPTYEQYF
TRBV5-1	NA	NA	TRBJ2-3	TGCGCCAGCAGCTTGGTTCCGGGGGCGGCAGATACGCAGTATTTT	CASSLVPGAADTQYF
TRBV5-1	NA	NA	TRBJ2-3	TGCGCCAGCAGCTACCGGTCTGGTACAGGTACAGATACGCAGTATTTT	CASSYRSGTGTDTQYF
TRBV7-9	TRBD2	few	TRBJ2-7	TGTGCCAGCAGCTTTCTAGCGGGATCCGAGCAGTACTTC	CASSFLAGSEQYF
TRBV6-1	NA	NA	TRBJ1-2	TGTGCCAGCAGTGAAGTGACCTTCTATGGCTACACCTTC	CASSEVTFYGYTF
TRBV27	NA	NA	TRBJ1-2	TGTGCCAGCAGTTTAGTACCGTACTATGGCTACACCTTC	CASSLVPYYGYTF
TRBV5-6	TRBD2	NA	TRBJ2-7	TGTGCCAGCAGCCCACGAAGGCGGGAGTCTACCGAGCAGTACTTC	CASSPRRRESTEQYF
TRBV7-9	TRBD1	few	TRBJ2-7	TGTGCCAGCAGCCCATGGGCCCTACAGGGGGCCTGGGAGCAGTACTTC	CASSPWALQGAWEQYF
TRBV18	NA	many	TRBJ2-1	TGTGCCAGCTCACCCGACGAAAGGACTATTCCTAGCTCCTACAATGAGCAGTTCTTC	CASSPDERTIPSSYNEQFF
TRBV7-2	NA	once	TRBJ1-4	TGTGCCAGCAGCTATACAGGGTCTACTAATGAAAAACTGTTTTTT	CASSYTGSTNEKLFF
TRBV6-5	NA	once	TRBJ2-1	TGTGCCAGCAGTTACTCGGAGCGGGCCGCCTACAATGAGCAGTTCTTC	CASSYSERAAYNEQFF